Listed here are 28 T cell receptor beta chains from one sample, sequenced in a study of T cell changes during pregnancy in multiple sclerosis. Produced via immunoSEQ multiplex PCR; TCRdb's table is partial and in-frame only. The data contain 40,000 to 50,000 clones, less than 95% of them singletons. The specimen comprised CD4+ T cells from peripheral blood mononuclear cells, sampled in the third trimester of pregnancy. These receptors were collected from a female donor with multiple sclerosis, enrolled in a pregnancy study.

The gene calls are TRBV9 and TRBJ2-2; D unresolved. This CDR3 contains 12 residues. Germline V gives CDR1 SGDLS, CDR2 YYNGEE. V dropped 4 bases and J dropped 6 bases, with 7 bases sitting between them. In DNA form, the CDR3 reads TGTGCCAGCAGCAGAGGATCCGGGGAGCTGTTTTTT. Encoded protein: CASSRGSGELFF.

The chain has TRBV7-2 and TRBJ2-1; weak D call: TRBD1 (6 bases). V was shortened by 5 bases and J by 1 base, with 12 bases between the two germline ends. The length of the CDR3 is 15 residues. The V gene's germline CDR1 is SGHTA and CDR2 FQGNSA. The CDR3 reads CASSGQTNSYNEQFF. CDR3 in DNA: TGTGCCAGCAGCGGACAGACCAATTCCTACAATGAGCAGTTCTTC. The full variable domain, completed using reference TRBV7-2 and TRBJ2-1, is GAGVSQSPSNKVTEKGKDVELRCDPISGHTALYWYRQSLGQGLEFLIYFQGNSAPDKSGLPSDRFSAERTGGSVSTLTIQRTQQEDSAVYLCASSGQTNSYNEQFFGPGTRLTVL.

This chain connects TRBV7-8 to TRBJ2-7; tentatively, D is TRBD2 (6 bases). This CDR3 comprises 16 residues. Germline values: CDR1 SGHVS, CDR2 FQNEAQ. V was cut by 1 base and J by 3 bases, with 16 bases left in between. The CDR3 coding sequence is TGTGCCAGCAGCTTAGTGACGGGACTCGTTAACTACGAGCAGTACTTC. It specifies CASSLVTGLVNYEQYF.

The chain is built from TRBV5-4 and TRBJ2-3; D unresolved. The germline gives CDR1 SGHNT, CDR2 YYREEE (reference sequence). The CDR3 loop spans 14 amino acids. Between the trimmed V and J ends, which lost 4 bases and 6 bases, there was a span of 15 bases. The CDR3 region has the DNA TGTGCCAGCAGCCCTGATAGCTTGGCGGATACGCAGTATTTT. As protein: CASSPDSLADTQYF.

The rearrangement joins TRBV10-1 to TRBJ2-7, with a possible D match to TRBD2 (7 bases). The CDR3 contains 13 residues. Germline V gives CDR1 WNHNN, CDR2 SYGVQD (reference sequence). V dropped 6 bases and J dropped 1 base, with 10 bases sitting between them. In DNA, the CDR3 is TGCGCCAGCAGGGGGGGGGCATCCTACGAGCAGTACTTC. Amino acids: CASRGGASYEQYF.

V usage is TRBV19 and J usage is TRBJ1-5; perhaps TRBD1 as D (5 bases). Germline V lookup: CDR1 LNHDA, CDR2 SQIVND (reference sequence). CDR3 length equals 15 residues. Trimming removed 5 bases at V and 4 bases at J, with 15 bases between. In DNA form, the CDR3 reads TGTGCCAGTAGTCCCCAGGGAGGAACAAATCAGCCCCAGCATTTT. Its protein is CASSPQGGTNQPQHF.

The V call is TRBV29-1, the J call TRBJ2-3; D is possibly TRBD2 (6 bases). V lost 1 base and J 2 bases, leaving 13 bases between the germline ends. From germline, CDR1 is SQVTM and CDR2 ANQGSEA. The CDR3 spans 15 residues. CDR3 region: CSVEGTSKDTDTQYF. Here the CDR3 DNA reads TGCAGCGTTGAAGGAACTAGCAAGGACACAGATACGCAGTATTTT.

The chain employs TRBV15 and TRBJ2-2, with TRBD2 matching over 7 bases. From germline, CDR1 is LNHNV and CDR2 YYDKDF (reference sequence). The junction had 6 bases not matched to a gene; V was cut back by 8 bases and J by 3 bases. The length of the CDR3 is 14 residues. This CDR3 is CATATGGYTGELFF. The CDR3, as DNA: TGTGCCACCGCTACCGGGGGGTACACCGGGGAGCTGTTTTTT.

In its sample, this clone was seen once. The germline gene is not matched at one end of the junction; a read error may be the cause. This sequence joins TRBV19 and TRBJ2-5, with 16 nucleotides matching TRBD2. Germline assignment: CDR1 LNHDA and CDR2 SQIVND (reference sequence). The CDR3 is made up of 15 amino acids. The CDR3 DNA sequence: TGTGCCAGTAAGGAAACCGGGACTAGCGGGAGGGTTGAAAACTTC. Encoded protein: CASKETGTSGRVENF.

Here the CDR3 DNA reads TGTGCCAGCAGCCTAAGTGAGGGTGGGGGCCTTGGTGGTGAAAAACTGTTTTTT. Residues: CASSLSEGGGLGGEKLFF. The chain links TRBV7-9 to TRBJ1-4; tentatively, D is TRBD1 (6 bases). This CDR3 has 18 residues. Germline V gives CDR1 SEHNR, CDR2 FQNEAQ (reference sequence). Between the trimmed V and J ends, which lost 5 bases and 7 bases, there was a span of 26 bases.

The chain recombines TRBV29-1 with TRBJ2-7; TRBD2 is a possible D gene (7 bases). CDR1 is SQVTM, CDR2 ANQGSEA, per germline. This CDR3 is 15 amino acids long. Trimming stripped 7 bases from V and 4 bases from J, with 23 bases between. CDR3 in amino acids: CSASIRGAIHYEQYF. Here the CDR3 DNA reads TGCAGCGCCTCTATACGGGGGGCCATACATTACGAGCAGTACTTC.

The CDR3 coding sequence is TGTGCCAGCAGCTTAGGGGGGGTCACTGAAGCTTTCTTT. It codes for CASSLGGVTEAFF. The chain couples TRBV7-6 to TRBJ1-1; TRBD1 might be the D (5 bases). V was trimmed by 1 base and J by 4 bases, leaving 7 bases between them. The CDR3 has 13 residues. The germline V gene has CDR1 SGHVS and CDR2 FNYEAQ.

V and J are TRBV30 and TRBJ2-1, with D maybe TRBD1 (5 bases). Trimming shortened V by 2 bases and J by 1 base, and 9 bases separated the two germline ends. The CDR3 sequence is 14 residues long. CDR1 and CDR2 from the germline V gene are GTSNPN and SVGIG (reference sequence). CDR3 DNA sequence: TGTGCCTGGAGTTCAGGGAAGTCCTACAATGAGCAGTTCTTC. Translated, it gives CAWSSGKSYNEQFF.

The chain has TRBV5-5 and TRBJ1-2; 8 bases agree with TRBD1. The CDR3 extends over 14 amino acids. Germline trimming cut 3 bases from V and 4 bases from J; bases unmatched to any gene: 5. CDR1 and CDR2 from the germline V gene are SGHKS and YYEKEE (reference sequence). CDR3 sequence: CASSYGQGGYGYTF. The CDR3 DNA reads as TGTGCCAGCAGCTACGGACAGGGCGGCTATGGCTACACCTTC.

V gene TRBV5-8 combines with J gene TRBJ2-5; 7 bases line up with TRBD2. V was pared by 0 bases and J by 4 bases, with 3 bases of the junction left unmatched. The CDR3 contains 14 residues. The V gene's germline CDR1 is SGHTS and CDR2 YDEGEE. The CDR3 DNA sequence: TGTGCCAGCAGCTTGGGACTAGCTGTAGAGACCCAGTACTTC. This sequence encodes CASSLGLAVETQYF.

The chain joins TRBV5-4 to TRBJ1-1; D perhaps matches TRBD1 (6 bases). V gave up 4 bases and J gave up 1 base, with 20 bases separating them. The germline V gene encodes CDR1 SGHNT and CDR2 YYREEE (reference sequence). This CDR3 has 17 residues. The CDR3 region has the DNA TGTGCCAGCAGCCAACCGGGACGTAGGGGGACGAACACTGAAGCTTTCTTT. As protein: CASSQPGRRGTNTEAFF.

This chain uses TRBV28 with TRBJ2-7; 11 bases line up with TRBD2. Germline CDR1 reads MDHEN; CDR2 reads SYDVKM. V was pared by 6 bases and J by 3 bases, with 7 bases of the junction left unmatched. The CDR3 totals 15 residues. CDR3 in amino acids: CASSPRLAGLYEQYF. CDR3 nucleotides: TGTGCCAGCAGCCCAAGACTAGCGGGACTCTACGAGCAGTACTTC.

The CDR3: CASSPTQLYNSPLHF. The CDR3 nucleotides read TGTGCCAGCTCACCTACCCAACTCTATAATTCACCCCTCCACTTT. The V call is TRBV18, the J call TRBJ1-6; D is undetermined. The length of the CDR3 is 15 residues. V lost 3 bases to trimming and J lost 3 bases, with 9 bases between them. The germline CDR1 and CDR2 sequences are KGHSH and LQKENI.

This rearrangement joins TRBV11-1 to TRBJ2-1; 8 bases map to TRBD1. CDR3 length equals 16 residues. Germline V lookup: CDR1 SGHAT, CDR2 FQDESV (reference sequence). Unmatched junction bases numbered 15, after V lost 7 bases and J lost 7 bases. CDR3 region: CASTRWEDRVRNEQFF. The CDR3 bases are TGTGCCAGCACCCGATGGGAGGACAGGGTTCGTAATGAGCAGTTCTTC.

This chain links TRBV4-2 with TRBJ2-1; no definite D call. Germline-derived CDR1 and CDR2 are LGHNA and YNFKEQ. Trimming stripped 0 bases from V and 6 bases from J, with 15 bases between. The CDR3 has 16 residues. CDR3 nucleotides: TGTGCCAGCAGCCAAGAAGAGGCCCAGACCGGCAATGAGCAGTTCTTC. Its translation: CASSQEEAQTGNEQFF.

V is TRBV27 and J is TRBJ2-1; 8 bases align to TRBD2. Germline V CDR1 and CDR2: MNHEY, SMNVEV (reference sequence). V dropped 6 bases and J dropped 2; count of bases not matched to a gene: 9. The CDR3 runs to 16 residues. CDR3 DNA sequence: TGTGCCAGCAGATCCTACAGCGGGGGACCCTACAATGAGCAGTTCTTC. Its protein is CASRSYSGGPYNEQFF.

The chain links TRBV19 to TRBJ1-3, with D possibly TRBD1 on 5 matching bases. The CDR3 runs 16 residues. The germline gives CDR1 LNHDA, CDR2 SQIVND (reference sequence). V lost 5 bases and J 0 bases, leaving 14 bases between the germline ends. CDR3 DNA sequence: TGTGCCAGTAGTGACCTGGGGGGTTACTCTGGAAACACCATATATTTT. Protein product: CASSDLGGYSGNTIYF. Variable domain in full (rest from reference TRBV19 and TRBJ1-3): DGGITQSPKYLFRKEGQNVTLSCEQNLNHDAMYWYRQDPGQGLRLIYYSQIVNDFQKGDIAEGYSVSREKKESFPLTVTSAQKNPTAFYLCASSDLGGYSGNTIYFGEGSWLTVV.

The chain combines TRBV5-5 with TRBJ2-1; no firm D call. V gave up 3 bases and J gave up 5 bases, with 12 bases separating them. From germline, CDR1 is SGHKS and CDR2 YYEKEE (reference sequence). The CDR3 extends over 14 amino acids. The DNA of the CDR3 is TGTGCCAGCAGCTCGCCATGGCAGAACAATGAGCAGTTCTTC. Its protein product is CASSSPWQNNEQFF.

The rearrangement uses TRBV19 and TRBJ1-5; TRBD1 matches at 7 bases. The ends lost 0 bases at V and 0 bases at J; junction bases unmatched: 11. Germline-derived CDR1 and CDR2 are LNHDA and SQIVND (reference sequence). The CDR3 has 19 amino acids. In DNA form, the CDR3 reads TGTGCCAGTAGTATAGAGCAGGGGGGATTTTCCTATAGCAATCAGCCCCAGCATTTT. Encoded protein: CASSIEQGGFSYSNQPQHF.

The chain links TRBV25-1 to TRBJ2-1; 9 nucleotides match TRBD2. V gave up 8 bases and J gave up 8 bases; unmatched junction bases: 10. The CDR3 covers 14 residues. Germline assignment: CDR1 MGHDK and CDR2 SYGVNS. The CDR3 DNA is TGTGCCAGCTTAAATAGCGGGAGTAAGTATGAGCAGTTCTTC. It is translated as CASLNSGSKYEQFF.

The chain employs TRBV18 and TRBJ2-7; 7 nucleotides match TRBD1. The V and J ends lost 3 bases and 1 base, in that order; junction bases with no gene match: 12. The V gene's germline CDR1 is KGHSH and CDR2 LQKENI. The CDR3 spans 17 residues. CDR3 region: CASSPRKPGTASYEQYF. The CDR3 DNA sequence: TGTGCCAGCTCACCCAGAAAACCCGGGACAGCATCCTACGAGCAGTACTTC.

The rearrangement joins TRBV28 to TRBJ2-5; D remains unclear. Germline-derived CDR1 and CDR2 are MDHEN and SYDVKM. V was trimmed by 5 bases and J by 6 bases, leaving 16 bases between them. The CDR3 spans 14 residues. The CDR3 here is CASSPGDPLQTQYF. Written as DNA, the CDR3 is TGTGCCAGCAGTCCGGGTGACCCGTTACAGACCCAGTACTTC.

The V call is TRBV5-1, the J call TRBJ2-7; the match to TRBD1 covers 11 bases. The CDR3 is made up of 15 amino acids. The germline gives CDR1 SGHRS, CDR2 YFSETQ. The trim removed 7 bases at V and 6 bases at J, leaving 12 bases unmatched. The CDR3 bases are TGCGCCAGCGCGATACTAGGACAGGGGGCAGGCGAGCAGTACTTC. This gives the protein CASAILGQGAGEQYF.